This TCR beta chain originates from a study of OX40 agonist ivuxolimab in advanced cancers. Study summary: Patients in dose escalation had liver, melanoma, kidney or head and neck cancers.

Sequenced by immunoSEQ multiplex PCR; TCRdb stores in-frame clones only, minus some. The sample has more than 50,000 clones, 75% to 90% seen once. The CDR3 consists of 15 residues. V dropped 10 bases and J dropped 3 bases, with 21 bases sitting between them. From germline, CDR1 is MNHNS and CDR2 SASEGT. The specimen comprised CD4+ or CD8+ T cells sorted from blood, sampled in a trial of the OX40 agonist ivuxolimab. The J gene is TRBJ2-5, the V gene TRBV6-1; D may be TRBD1 or TRBD2 (6 bases each). The sequence came from an adult with an advanced solid tumor such as melanoma, head and neck, liver or kidney cancer. The DNA of the CDR3 is TGTGCCACCGGACTATTTGGGCACAGGGAAGAGACCCAGTACTTC. This codes for CATGLFGHREETQYF.